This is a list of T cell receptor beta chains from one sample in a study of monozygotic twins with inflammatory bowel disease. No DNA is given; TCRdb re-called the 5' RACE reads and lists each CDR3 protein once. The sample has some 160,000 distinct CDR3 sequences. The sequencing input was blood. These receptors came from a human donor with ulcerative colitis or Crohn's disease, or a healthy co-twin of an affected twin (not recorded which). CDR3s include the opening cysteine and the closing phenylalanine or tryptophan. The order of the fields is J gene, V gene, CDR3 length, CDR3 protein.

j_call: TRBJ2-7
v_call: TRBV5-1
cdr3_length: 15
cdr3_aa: CASSLGSGISYEQYF

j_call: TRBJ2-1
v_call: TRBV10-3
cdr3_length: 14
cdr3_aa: CATHSGRFHNEQFF

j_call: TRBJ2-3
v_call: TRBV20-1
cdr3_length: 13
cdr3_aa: CSASRVVTDTQYF

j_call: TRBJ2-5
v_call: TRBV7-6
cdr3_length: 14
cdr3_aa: CASSPTPIQETQYF

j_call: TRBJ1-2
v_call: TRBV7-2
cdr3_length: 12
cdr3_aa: CASSLAGVGYTF

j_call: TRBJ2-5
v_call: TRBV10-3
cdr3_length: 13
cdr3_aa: CAISDGRKETQYF

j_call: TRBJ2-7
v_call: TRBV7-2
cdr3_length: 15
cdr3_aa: CASSLGPGIFYEQYF

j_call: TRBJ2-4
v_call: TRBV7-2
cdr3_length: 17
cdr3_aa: CASSLVGSNRGKNIQYF

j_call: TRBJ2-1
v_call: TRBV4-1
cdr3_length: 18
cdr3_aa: CASSQTPVDLSSYNEQFF

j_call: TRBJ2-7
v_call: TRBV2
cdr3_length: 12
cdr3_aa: CASGRSGGEQYF

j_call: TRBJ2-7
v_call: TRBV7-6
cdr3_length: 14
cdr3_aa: CASSPDLSSYEQYF

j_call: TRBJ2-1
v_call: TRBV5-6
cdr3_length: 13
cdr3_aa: CASSLRLDNEQFF

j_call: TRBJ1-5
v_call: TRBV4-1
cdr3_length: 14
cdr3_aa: CASSQVGVAQPQHF

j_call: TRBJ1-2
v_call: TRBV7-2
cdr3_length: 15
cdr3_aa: CASSPQDLLGGGYTF

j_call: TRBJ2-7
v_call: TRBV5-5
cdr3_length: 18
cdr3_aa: CASSFRITTGGALGEQYF

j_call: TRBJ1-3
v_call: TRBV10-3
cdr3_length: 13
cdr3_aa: CATRDSSGNTIYF